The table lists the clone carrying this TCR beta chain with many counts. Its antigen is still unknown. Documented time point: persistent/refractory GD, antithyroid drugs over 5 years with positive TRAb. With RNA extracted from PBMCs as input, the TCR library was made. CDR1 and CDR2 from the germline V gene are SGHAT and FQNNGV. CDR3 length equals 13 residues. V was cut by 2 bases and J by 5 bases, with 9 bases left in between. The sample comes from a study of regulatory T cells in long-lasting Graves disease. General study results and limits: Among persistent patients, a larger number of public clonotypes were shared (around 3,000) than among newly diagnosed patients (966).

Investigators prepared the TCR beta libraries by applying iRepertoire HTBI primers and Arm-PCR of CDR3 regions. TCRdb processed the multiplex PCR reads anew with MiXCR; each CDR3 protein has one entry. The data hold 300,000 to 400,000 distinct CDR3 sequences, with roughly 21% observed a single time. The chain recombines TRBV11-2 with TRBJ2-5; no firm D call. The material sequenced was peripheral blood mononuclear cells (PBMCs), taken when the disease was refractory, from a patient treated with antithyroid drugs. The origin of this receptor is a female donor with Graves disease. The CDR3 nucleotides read TGTGCCAGCAGCTTATCCGCTAGGGAGACCCAGTACTTC. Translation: CASSLSARETQYF.